This is a list of T cell receptor beta chains from one sample in a study of blood T cells in healthy people across ages. In TCRdb, the 5' RACE reads were re-called with MiXCR into one record per CDR3 protein. Of about 800,000 distinct CDR3 sequences in the sample, more than 35% are singletons; the top ten hold 15% to 20%. Sequencing was carried out using blood. These receptors all come from a man aged 80 or over in good health. Each CDR3 is given with its conserved first and last residue. The D gene is left open where the match is weak. Clone size, where shown, is once, few, many, or a class for clones that have expanded.

cdr3_aa cdr3_nt v_call cdr3_length d_call j_call clone_size
CASSVQRGSRETQYF TGTGCCAGCAGCGTCCAGCGGGGAAGTCGCGAGACCCAGTACTTC TRBV7-2 15 TRBD2 TRBJ2-5 NA
CASRAGPNQSNQPQHF TGTGCCAGCAGGGCAGGGCCGAACCAAAGCAATCAGCCCCAGCATTTT TRBV6-1 16 NA TRBJ1-5 once
CASSPSGGLNSPLHF TGTGCCAGCAGCCCTAGCGGGGGCCTAAATTCACCCCTCCACTTT TRBV7-3 15 NA TRBJ1-6 few
CASRQGSGYGYTF TGTGCCAGCAGACAGGGGTCTGGGTATGGCTACACCTTC TRBV25-1 13 TRBD1 TRBJ1-2 NA
CASSLRTGQVTQYF TGTGCCAGCAGCCTAAGGACAGGGCAAGTGACCCAGTACTTC TRBV14 14 TRBD1 TRBJ2-5 once
CSVYISSGSSTDTQYF TGCAGCGTTTATATATCTAGCGGGAGTAGCACAGATACGCAGTATTTT TRBV29-1 16 TRBD2 TRBJ2-3 NA
CSSQRDQETQYF TGCAGCTCCCAGCGGGATCAAGAGACCCAGTACTTC TRBV29-1 12 TRBD2 TRBJ2-5 NA
CASRETGDYEQYF TGTGCCAGCAGGGAAACGGGGGACTACGAGCAGTACTTC TRBV6-6 13 NA TRBJ2-7 NA
CASSLGRERWINEQFF TGTGCCAGCAGCTTGGGGAGGGAGAGGTGGATCAATGAGCAGTTCTTC TRBV5-6 16 NA TRBJ2-1 many
CAWSVTSGLDEQYF TGTGCCTGGAGTGTGACCAGCGGACTCGACGAGCAGTACTTC TRBV30 14 NA TRBJ2-7 NA
CASSLEYGTYGYTF TGTGCCAGCAGCTTAGAGTATGGGACCTATGGCTACACCTTC TRBV7-2 14 NA TRBJ1-2 few
CSLRDRGGYEETQYF TGCAGCCTTCGGGACAGGGGAGGCTATGAGGAGACCCAGTACTTC TRBV29-1 15 TRBD1 TRBJ2-5 many
CASSLTTAGLYNEQFF TGCGCCAGCAGCTTGACTACGGCGGGACTCTACAATGAGCAGTTCTTC TRBV5-1 16 NA TRBJ2-1 NA
CASSGRLAGTANEQFF TGTGCCAGCAGCGGCAGACTAGCGGGAACGGCCAATGAGCAGTTCTTC TRBV9 16 TRBD2 TRBJ2-1 NA
CASSLARMGFETQYF TGTGCCAGCAGCTTAGCGCGCATGGGGTTTGAGACCCAGTACTTC TRBV7-2 15 NA TRBJ2-5 NA
CASSAETSGSLPYNEQFF TGTGCCAGCAGCGCAGAGACTAGCGGGAGCTTGCCCTACAATGAGCAGTTCTTC TRBV9 18 TRBD2 TRBJ2-1 few